These T cell receptor beta chains were read from a single sample in a study of shared T cell receptors in the human thymus. Repertoires were generated with immunoSEQ multiplex PCR, while TCRdb's copy carries only in-frame clones and drops some. The sample contains hundreds of thousands of clones, 70% to 90% of which appear only once. These records were also assigned to another study, of human thymus T cells.

The source material was thymocytes. These receptor sequences come from a boy in the first two years of life with a congenital heart defect. Each CDR3 is given with its conserved first and last residue. The D gene is left open where the match is weak. The size entry is marked missing in some rows and otherwise reads once, few, many or a size class.

clone_size	d_call	v_call	j_call	cdr3_aa	cdr3_nt
.	TRBD2	TRBV29-1	TRBJ2-3	CSVEALVTSGSTDTQYF	TGCAGCGTTGAAGCCTTGGTCACTAGCGGTAGCACAGATACGCAGTATTTT
.	TRBD2	TRBV13	TRBJ2-7	CASSPGTSGNEQYF	TGTGCCAGCAGCCCTGGGACTAGCGGGAACGAGCAGTACTTC
.	TRBD2	TRBV11-2	TRBJ2-1	CASSFLLWRGGLINEQFF	TGTGCCAGCAGCTTTCTCTTGTGGCGGGGGGGCCTTATCAATGAGCAGTTCTTC
once	TRBD2	TRBV28	TRBJ2-7	CASSLRAGGTYEQYF	TGTGCCAGCAGTTTAAGGGCGGGAGGGACTTACGAGCAGTACTTC
.	.	TRBV25-1	TRBJ2-7	CASRDSSTSSDGYEQYF	TGTGCCAGCAGGGACTCAAGCACTAGCTCGGACGGGTACGAGCAGTACTTC
.	TRBD2	TRBV30	TRBJ2-1	CAWSVAGGFINEQFF	TGTGCCTGGAGTGTTGCGGGGGGTTTTATCAATGAGCAGTTCTTC
.	.	TRBV6-5	TRBJ1-2	CASSYGGGGIYGYTF	TGTGCCAGCAGTTACGGTGGAGGAGGGATCTATGGCTACACCTTC
.	.	TRBV6-1	TRBJ1-1	CASSERGRAFF	TGTGCCAGCAGTGAACGGGGAAGAGCTTTCTTT
.	.	TRBV20-1	TRBJ2-7	CSALVGGQYF	TGCAGTGCTTTGGTCGGGGGGCAGTACTTC
.	.	TRBV5-8	TRBJ2-7	CASSFPGLSYEQYF	TGTGCCAGCAGTTTCCCGGGACTGTCCTACGAGCAGTACTTC
.	TRBD2	TRBV27	TRBJ2-1	CASSASAGLAAPYNEQFF	TGTGCCAGCAGTGCCTCGGCGGGACTAGCGGCTCCTTACAATGAGCAGTTCTTC
.	.	TRBV30	TRBJ2-7	CAWRASQGHPYEQYF	TGTGCCTGGAGGGCCTCCCAGGGGCATCCCTACGAGCAGTACTTC
.	TRBD1	TRBV6-4	TRBJ2-6	CASSDPPRGTGANVLTF	TGTGCCAGCAGTGACCCTCCCAGGGGGACCGGGGCCAACGTCCTGACTTTC
.	TRBD1	TRBV2	TRBJ1-3	CARRRTGRRGGNTIYF	TGCGCCAGAAGGAGGACAGGGAGGCGCGGTGGAAACACCATATATTTT
.	TRBD1	TRBV12-5	TRBJ2-5	CASKPGQGDQETQYF	TGTGCTAGTAAACCAGGACAGGGGGACCAAGAGACCCAGTACTTC
.	.	TRBV5-4	TRBJ2-5	CASSPPFRGPQETQYF	TGTGCCAGCAGCCCACCGTTTCGGGGTCCCCAAGAGACCCAGTACTTC
.	.	TRBV6-5	TRBJ2-7	CASSYGQRYEQYF	TGTGCCAGCAGTTACGGACAGCGCTACGAGCAGTACTTC
.	TRBD1	TRBV18	TRBJ1-2	CASSLSRTGGDSDGYTF	TGTGCCAGCTCACTCTCCAGGACAGGGGGCGATTCGGATGGCTACACCTTC
once	.	TRBV7-9	TRBJ1-1	CASSSSGITEAFF	TGTGCCAGCAGCTCCTCAGGGATCACTGAAGCTTTCTTT
.	TRBD2	TRBV6-5	TRBJ2-2	CASSFKAGAGGELFF	TGTGCCAGCAGTTTTAAAGCGGGAGCTGGCGGGGAGCTGTTTTTT
once	TRBD2	TRBV9	TRBJ2-7	CASSVEGLAGLAYEQYF	TGTGCCAGCAGCGTAGAGGGACTAGCGGGGTTAGCCTACGAGCAGTACTTC
.	TRBD2	TRBV28	TRBJ2-2	CASRQRTSGRAPDTGELFF	TGTGCCAGCAGACAGCGGACTAGCGGGAGGGCCCCGGACACCGGGGAGCTGTTTTTT
.	.	TRBV6-6	TRBJ1-6	CASSNTGVTYNSPLHF	TGTGCCAGCAGCAACACGGGAGTCACCTATAATTCACCCCTCCACTTT
.	.	TRBV28	TRBJ1-5	CASSLSPDQGSNQPQHF	TGTGCCAGCAGTTTATCCCCCGATCAGGGGAGCAATCAGCCCCAGCATTTT
few	.	TRBV2	TRBJ2-7	CASSHATAGTREQYF	TGTGCCAGCAGCCACGCGACAGCAGGTACGAGGGAGCAGTACTTC
.	TRBD2	TRBV5-1	TRBJ2-7	CASSLVTSGNTTYEQYF	TGCGCCAGCAGCTTGGTGACTAGCGGGAACACTACCTACGAGCAGTACTTC
.	TRBD2	TRBV7-6	TRBJ2-5	CASSFRLSGEYQETQYF	TGTGCCAGCAGCTTCAGACTAAGCGGGGAGTACCAAGAGACCCAGTACTTC
.	.	TRBV28	TRBJ1-5	CASSLSLNQPQHF	TGTGCCAGCAGTTTATCCCTCAATCAGCCCCAGCATTTT
.	.	TRBV15	TRBJ1-5	CATRRTGYSNQPQHF	TGTGCCACCAGGCGAACAGGGTATAGCAATCAGCCCCAGCATTTT
.	TRBD1	TRBV5-4	TRBJ1-1	CASSLKTGPDTEAFF	TGTGCCAGCAGCCTAAAGACAGGGCCGGACACTGAAGCTTTCTTT
.	TRBD1	TRBV6-5	TRBJ2-7	CASREPGQGYEQYF	TGTGCCAGCAGAGAACCGGGACAGGGATACGAGCAGTACTTC
.	.	TRBV5-1	TRBJ2-6	CATSDRPTGGVNVLTF	TGCGCCACATCCGACAGGCCGACTGGTGGGGTCAACGTCCTGACTTTC
.	TRBD2	TRBV4-1	TRBJ2-7	CASSQGEGLANYEQYF	TGCGCCAGCAGCCAAGGAGAAGGACTAGCGAACTACGAGCAGTACTTC
.	.	TRBV5-1	TRBJ2-1	CASHPGGYNEQFF	TGCGCCAGCCACCCCGGCGGCTACAATGAGCAGTTCTTC
.	TRBD2	TRBV18	TRBJ2-6	CASSPAGESSGANVLTF	TGTGCCAGCTCACCCGCGGGGGAGAGCTCTGGGGCCAACGTCCTGACTTTC
.	.	TRBV28	TRBJ1-5	CASSLCPPVYSNQPQHF	TGTGCCAGCAGTTTATGCCCCCCGGTCTATAGCAATCAGCCCCAGCATTTT
.	TRBD2	TRBV9	TRBJ2-1	CASSVEGSGRSYNEQFF	TGTGCCAGCAGCGTAGAAGGTAGCGGGAGGAGCTACAATGAGCAGTTCTTC
.	.	TRBV28	TRBJ2-5	CASSHRVDSNNDCSKETQYF	TGTGCCAGCAGCCACAGGGTTGATAGTAATAATGACTGTAGTAAAGAGACCCAGTACTTC
.	.	TRBV4-2	TRBJ1-6	CASSQLTENSPLHF	TGTGCCAGCAGCCAATTGACGGAGAATTCCCCCCTCCACTTT
.	.	TRBV5-4	TRBJ2-1	CASSLGRSAYNEQFF	TGTGCCAGCAGCTTGGGGCGGAGCGCCTACAATGAGCAGTTCTTC
.	.	TRBV28	TRBJ1-2	CASIDSLYYGYTF	TGTGCCAGCATAGACAGCTTGTACTATGGCTACACCTTC